The sequence of this T cell receptor beta chain was determined in a study of cytomegalovirus exposure and HLA in healthy donors. Overall study results and limits: In a later analysis, the majority of CMV-associated beta chains seemingly showed HLA restriction.

Amplification used 60 Vbeta primers and 13 Jbeta primers. Sequenced by immunoSEQ multiplex PCR; TCRdb stores in-frame clones only, minus some. The table records 200,000 or so clones, about 81% of them present only once. Concerning this clone itself: The antigen remains unidentified.

The CDR3 spans 17 residues. Trimming left V 0 bases short and J 2 bases short, with 17 bases between. Germline-derived CDR1 and CDR2 are SGHAT and FQNNGV. The chain links TRBV11-2 to TRBJ2-7, with D perhaps TRBD2 (6 bases). Sequenced: PBMCs. The sequence was collected from a woman younger than 35 in good health and CMV-seropositive. The DNA for the CDR3 is TGTGCCAGCAGCTTAGACCGGGACTGGGGTACTCCCTACGAGCAGTACTTC. Its protein product is CASSLDRDWGTPYEQYF.